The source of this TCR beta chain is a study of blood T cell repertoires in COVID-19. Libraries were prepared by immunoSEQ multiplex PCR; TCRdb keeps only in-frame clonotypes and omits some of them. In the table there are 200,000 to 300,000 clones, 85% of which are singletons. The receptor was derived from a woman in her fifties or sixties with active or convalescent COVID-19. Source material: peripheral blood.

As DNA, the CDR3 is TGCGCCAGCAGCTTGGTTGCCGGGAGGACCGGGGAGCTGTTTTTT. Amino acids: CASSLVAGRTGELFF. The chain joins TRBV5-1 to TRBJ2-2; 7 bases match TRBD2. This CDR3 has 15 amino acids. The V gene's germline CDR1 is SGHRS and CDR2 YFSETQ. V gave up 0 bases and J gave up 5 bases; unmatched junction bases: 4.